This TCR beta chain was recorded in a study of T cells after yellow fever vaccination. Germline CDR1 is SGDLS and CDR2 is YYNGEE. The CDR3 extends over 14 amino acids. Trimming pared 3 bases from V and 2 bases from J, leaving 9 bases between. This clonotype has more than one count but fewer than ten. Its antigen is not known. Study-level points and caveats: FACS-sorted repertoires might harbor abundant contaminating clonotypes from the bulk population. Weaker, the secondary response had a peak occurring faster, on day 5 versus 15.

Template-switching 5'RACE yielded the TCR cDNA; a universal primer site and UMIs were added in the process. Via MiXCR, TCRdb re-called the 5' RACE reads, giving one row per CDR3 protein. Among roughly 300,000 distinct CDR3 sequences, around 6.8% were seen once, and the ten largest hold about 18%. Material: PBMCs, obtained about 41 days after the first yellow fever vaccination. The rearrangement links TRBV9 to TRBJ2-1; D gene ambiguous. The receptor comes from a man younger than 30 who received the YFV17D yellow fever vaccine. CDR3 bases: TGTGCCAGCAGCGAGGGCTCTCCCTACAATGAGCAGTTCTTC. Its protein is CASSEGSPYNEQFF.